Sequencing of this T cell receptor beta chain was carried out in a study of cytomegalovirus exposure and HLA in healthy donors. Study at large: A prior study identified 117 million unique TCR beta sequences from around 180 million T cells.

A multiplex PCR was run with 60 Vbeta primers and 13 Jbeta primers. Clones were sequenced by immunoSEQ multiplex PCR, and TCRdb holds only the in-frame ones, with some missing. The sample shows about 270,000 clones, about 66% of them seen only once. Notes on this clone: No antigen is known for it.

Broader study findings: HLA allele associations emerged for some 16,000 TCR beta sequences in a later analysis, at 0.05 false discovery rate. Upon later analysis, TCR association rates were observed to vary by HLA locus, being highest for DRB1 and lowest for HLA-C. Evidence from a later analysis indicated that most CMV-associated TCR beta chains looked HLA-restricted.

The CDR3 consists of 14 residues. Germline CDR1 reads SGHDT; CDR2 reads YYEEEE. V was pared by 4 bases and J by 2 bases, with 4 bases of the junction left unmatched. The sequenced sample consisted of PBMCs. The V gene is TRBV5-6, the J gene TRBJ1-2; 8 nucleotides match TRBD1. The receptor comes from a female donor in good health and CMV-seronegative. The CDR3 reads CASSPGQVNYGYTF. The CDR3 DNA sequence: TGTGCCAGCAGCCCGGGACAGGTAAACTATGGCTACACCTTC.